The 3 T cell receptor beta chains below all came from one sample that was sequenced in a study of blood T cell repertoires in COVID-19. The data were produced by immunoSEQ multiplex PCR, yet TCRdb's version contains in-frame clones alone and is incomplete. The sample records 100,000 or so clones, more than 75% being singletons. Sequencing used peripheral blood. Receptors were obtained from a man aged 30 to 39 in a cohort sampled during active COVID-19.

The chain is built from TRBV9 and TRBJ1-1; possibly TRBD1 for D (6 bases). Germline loops: CDR1 SGDLS, CDR2 YYNGEE. Trimming took 3 bases from V and 0 from J, leaving 9 bases between them. This CDR3 is built from 14 residues. The CDR3 reads CASSGTAMNTEAFF. CDR3 nucleotide sequence: TGTGCCAGCAGCGGGACAGCGATGAACACTGAAGCTTTCTTT.

The CDR3 loop is CASSLQGNVGELFF. As DNA, the CDR3 is TGTGCCAGCTCCTTACAGGGAAATGTCGGGGAGCTGTTTTTT. The chain couples TRBV2 to TRBJ2-2; a weak D match, TRBD1 (6 bases). V was clipped by 8 bases and J by 7 bases, with 17 bases between them. The CDR3 spans 14 residues. Germline V gene sequence: CDR1 SNHLY, CDR2 FYNNEI.

V gene TRBV28 combines with J gene TRBJ1-6, with D perhaps matching TRBD1 (5 bases). V was cut by 5 bases and J by 5 bases, with 13 bases left in between. Germline CDR1 reads MDHEN; CDR2 reads SYDVKM. The CDR3 contains 15 residues. DNA for the CDR3: TGTGCCAGCAGTCCATGGACACAAAATAATTCACCCCTCCACTTT. Protein sequence: CASSPWTQNNSPLHF.